Given below is one TCR beta chain in context. The record originates from a study of blood T cells in healthy people across ages. Primers used in a second PCR of about 7 to 12 cycles were a sample-barcoded 5' primer and a J-beta primer mix. Each CDR3 protein gets one entry after TCRdb re-called the 5' RACE reads with MiXCR. The sample shows about 970,000 distinct CDR3 sequences, about 51% of them seen only once. Trimming took 0 bases from V and 8 from J, leaving 14 bases between them. The CDR3 covers 16 residues. Germline lookup yields CDR1 SNHLY and CDR2 FYNNEI. V and J are TRBV2 and TRBJ1-6; no reliable D call. Sequenced input: blood. This TCR was recovered from a woman aged 55-70 years in good health. In DNA, the CDR3 is TGTGCCAGCAGTGAAGCGCTTTGGGGTTCGGATTCACCCCTCCACTTT. As protein: CASSEALWGSDSPLHF.